Listed below are T cell receptor beta chains from one sample, sequenced in a study of shared clonotypes between healthy human individuals. Sequenced by immunoSEQ multiplex PCR; TCRdb stores in-frame clones only, minus some. The sample records approximately 1,500,000 clones, 95% to 99% being singletons. What was sequenced was naive CD4+ T cells sorted from blood. The receptors were gathered from a man between 25 and 39 years old in good health. CDR3s include the opening cysteine and the closing phenylalanine or tryptophan. The order of the fields is J gene, D gene, clone size, V gene, CDR3 protein, CDR3 DNA. D genes are given only for firm matches. Clone size is given for some rows only: seen once, a few or many times, or a class if the clone is expanded.

>TRBJ2-7|.|.|TRBV28
CASSSGDGYEQYF
TGTGCCAGCAGTTCGGGGGACGGCTACGAGCAGTACTTC
>TRBJ2-1|TRBD2|.|TRBV7-7
CASSPLAGGYNEQFF
TGTGCTAGCAGCCCCTTAGCGGGAGGTTACAATGAGCAGTTCTTC
>TRBJ2-3|TRBD2|.|TRBV18
CASSPGLADSITDTQYF
TGTGCCAGCTCACCAGGACTAGCGGATTCGATTACAGATACGCAGTATTTT
>TRBJ2-7|.|once|TRBV14
CASSQSFYEQYF
TGTGCCAGCAGCCAATCTTTCTACGAGCAGTACTTC
>TRBJ2-3|TRBD2|.|TRBV25-1
CASRIRDYHRTDTQYF
TGTGCCAGCAGGATCCGGGACTACCACCGGACAGATACGCAGTATTTT
>TRBJ2-6|.|.|TRBV2
CASSLADRIVANVLTF
TGTGCCAGCAGTTTGGCAGACCGCATCGTGGCCAACGTCCTGACTTTC
>TRBJ2-1|.|.|TRBV19
CASSRLAVEYNEQFF
TGTGCCAGTAGTCGGTTAGCGGTAGAATACAATGAGCAGTTCTTC
>TRBJ2-7|TRBD2|once|TRBV19
CASSITTSGRRNEQYF
TGTGCCAGTAGTATAACGACTAGCGGGAGGCGGAACGAGCAGTACTTC
>TRBJ2-5|TRBD1|.|TRBV18
CASSPPSLAQGAQYF
TGTGCCAGCTCACCACCGTCTCTAGCCCAGGGGGCCCAGTACTTC
>TRBJ2-3|.|.|TRBV7-6
CASSLEQARVYSGTQYF
TGTGCCAGCAGCTTAGAACAGGCAAGAGTTTATAGCGGTACGCAGTATTTT
>TRBJ2-5|.|.|TRBV6-1
CASSGQVSADRRETQYF
TGTGCCAGCAGTGGACAGGTCTCGGCAGACCGGCGAGAGACCCAGTACTTC
>TRBJ1-5|.|once|TRBV6-6
CASNQGYGNQPQHF
TGTGCCAGCAACCAGGGGTATGGCAATCAGCCCCAGCATTTT
>TRBJ2-1|.|.|TRBV15
CATSGTGTLSGEQFF
TGTGCCACCAGCGGAACCGGGACTTTAAGCGGTGAGCAGTTCTTC
>TRBJ1-2|.|.|TRBV6-6
CASSYGERGYTF
TGTGCCAGCAGTTACGGCGAAAGAGGCTACACCTTC
>TRBJ1-1|.|once|TRBV5-6
CASSLASGITEAFF
TGTGCCAGCAGCTTGGCCTCGGGAATCACTGAAGCTTTCTTT
>TRBJ2-1|TRBD2|once|TRBV25-1
CASSGSGPYNEQFF
TGTGCCAGTAGCGGGTCGGGCCCCTACAATGAGCAGTTCTTC
>TRBJ1-5|.|.|TRBV2
CASSDRAAPQHF
TGTGCCAGCAGTGATAGGGCCGCCCCCCAGCATTTT
>TRBJ2-3|.|.|TRBV30
CAWEGQSTDTQYF
TGTGCCTGGGAGGGCCAGAGCACAGATACGCAGTATTTT
>TRBJ2-7|.|.|TRBV7-9
CASSLPSSGAYEQYF
TGTGCCAGCAGCTTACCTTCCTCCGGGGCCTACGAGCAGTACTTC
>TRBJ2-7|.|.|TRBV21-1
CASMAGYLYEQYF
TGTGCCAGCATGGCGGGCTACCTCTACGAGCAGTACTTC
>TRBJ2-3|.|.|TRBV9
CASEGLADTQYF
TGTGCCAGCGAAGGCCTTGCAGATACGCAGTATTTT
>TRBJ2-7|TRBD2|.|TRBV4-1
CASTLGLAGGPYEQYF
TGCGCCAGCACCCTGGGGCTAGCGGGAGGGCCATACGAGCAGTACTTC
>TRBJ2-3|.|once|TRBV10-3
CAISDLRGLGTDTQYF
TGTGCCATCAGCGACCTCCGTGGCCTAGGAACAGATACGCAGTATTTT
>TRBJ2-5|TRBD2|.|TRBV19
CASSIGQGGGETQYF
TGTGCCAGTAGTATCGGGCAGGGCGGGGGAGAGACCCAGTACTTC
>TRBJ1-2|.|.|TRBV5-4
CASSLDSGGGYTF
TGTGCCAGCAGCTTGGATTCGGGGGGTGGCTACACCTTC
>TRBJ2-1|.|.|TRBV30
CAWSVLSPDNEQFF
TGTGCCTGGAGTGTTCTTTCCCCAGACAATGAGCAGTTCTTC
>TRBJ2-1|.|once|TRBV28
CASTTHPSLSEQFF
TGTGCCAGCACCACCCACCCTAGTCTTAGTGAGCAGTTCTTC
>TRBJ1-4|.|.|TRBV11-2
CASSFRGLPRRNEKLFF
TGTGCCAGCAGCTTTCGGGGGTTACCCCGACGTAATGAAAAACTGTTTTTT
>TRBJ1-4|.|.|TRBV7-6
CASSLVSIGAEKLFF
TGTGCCAGCAGCTTAGTCTCGATCGGCGCTGAAAAACTGTTTTTT